A selection of T cell receptor beta chains follows, all from one sample in a study of lymphopenia after photon versus proton radiotherapy. The table came from immunoSEQ multiplex PCR; TCRdb's copy has only in-frame clones and leaves some out. The profile covers under 70,000 clones, with around 90% appearing a single time and around 2.2% taken by the ten largest. The sequences come from peripheral blood, collected from a patient treated with photon-based radiotherapy. These receptors came from a woman in her forties with cholangiocarcinoma. Each CDR3 is given with its conserved first and last residue. A D gene is named only where the DNA matches it firmly.

>NA|TRBJ2-3|TRBV7-9
CASSLESRPGRTDTQYF
TGTGCCAGCAGCTTAGAGAGCCGTCCGGGCCGCACAGATACGCAGTATTTT
>NA|TRBJ2-2|TRBV7-3
CASSLRGLDTGELFF
TGTGCCAGCAGTCTCCGTGGACTCGACACCGGGGAGCTGTTTTTT
>NA|TRBJ1-6|TRBV5-1
CASSLEDRSSYNSPLHF
TGCGCCAGCAGCTTGGAAGACCGGAGCTCCTATAATTCACCCCTCCACTTT
>TRBD1|TRBJ1-1|TRBV27
CASSLGTGGKGTEAFF
TGTGCCAGCAGTTTAGGGACAGGGGGGAAGGGCACTGAAGCTTTCTTT
>TRBD2|TRBJ2-1|TRBV19
CASRKLAATDYNEQFF
TGTGCCAGTAGGAAGCTAGCGGCCACAGACTACAATGAGCAGTTCTTC
>NA|TRBJ2-3|TRBV5-1
CASSLQGVGTDTQYF
TGCGCCAGCAGCTTACAGGGAGTGGGCACAGATACGCAGTATTTT
>NA|TRBJ1-1|TRBV27
CASSFRGGEAFF
TGTGCCAGCAGTTTCAGAGGGGGTGAAGCTTTCTTT
>NA|TRBJ1-4|TRBV9
CASSATGSREKLFF
TGTGCCAGCAGCGCGACGGGGAGTCGGGAAAAACTGTTTTTT
>NA|TRBJ2-6|TRBV5-1
CASSTEGTGANVLTF
TGCGCCAGCAGCACCGAGGGCACTGGGGCCAACGTCCTGACTTTC
>TRBD2|TRBJ2-1|TRBV11-2
CASSHRTSGGAHEQFF
TGTGCCAGCAGCCACCGGACTAGCGGGGGGGCACATGAGCAGTTCTTC
>NA|TRBJ1-1|TRBV6-5
CASRTNTEAFF
TGTGCCAGCAGGACGAACACTGAAGCTTTCTTT
>NA|TRBJ1-5|TRBV27
CAGGGTPQPQHF
TGTGCCGGGGGGGGGACCCCCCAGCCCCAGCATTTT